This entry describes one T cell receptor beta chain. These data are taken from a study of shared clonotypes between healthy human individuals. Overall study: Three plates were used per donor for CD4 naive, three for CD4 memory, two for CD8 naive and one for CD8 memory.

In the original workflow: Sequence data from immunoSEQ were junction-only and lacked quality scores; consequently, filtering differed. Sequencing used immunoSEQ multiplex PCR; TCRdb keeps in-frame clones, though not all of them. V and J calls and clone size are given by that table; D and trimming were obtained from the DNA. Of roughly 2,300,000 clones detected, 85% to 95% appear once; the ten largest clones hold 0.37%. The germline gives CDR1 SGHTA, CDR2 FQGTGA. The CDR3 has 15 residues. The V segment lost 1 base and the J segment 7 bases; nucleotides outside the gene matches: 3. Division of CD4+ cells produced a CD45RA+ naive subset and a CD45RA-negative memory subset.

The sequenced sample consisted of naive CD4+ T cells from PBMCs. Subset: CD45RA+ positively selected. The clonotype was recovered from a man in his late teens or twenties in good health. Some clones in this sample may be carry-over from other donors' samples. The chain links TRBV7-3 to TRBJ2-1; 11 bases map to TRBD1. CDR3 sequence: CASSLMGQGVNEQFF. The CDR3 DNA reads as TGTGCCAGCAGCTTAATGGGACAGGGGGTGAATGAGCAGTTCTTC.